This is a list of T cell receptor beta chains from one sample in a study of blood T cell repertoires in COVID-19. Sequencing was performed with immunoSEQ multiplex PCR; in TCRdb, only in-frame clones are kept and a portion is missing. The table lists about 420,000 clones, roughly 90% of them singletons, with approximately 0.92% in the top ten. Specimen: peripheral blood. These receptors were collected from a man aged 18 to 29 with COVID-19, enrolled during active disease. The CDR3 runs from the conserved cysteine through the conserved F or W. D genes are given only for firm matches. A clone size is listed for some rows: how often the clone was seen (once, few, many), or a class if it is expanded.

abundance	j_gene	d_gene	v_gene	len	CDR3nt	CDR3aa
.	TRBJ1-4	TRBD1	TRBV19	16	TGTGCCAGTGCCCGGGACAGGGGGTCGCCTAATGAAAAACTGTTTTTT	CASARDRGSPNEKLFF
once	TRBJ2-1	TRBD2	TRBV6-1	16	TGTGCCAGCAGTGGGGTCAGCGGGGGGGCCCCGGATGAGCAGTTCTTC	CASSGVSGGAPDEQFF
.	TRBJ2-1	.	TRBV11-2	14	TGTGCCAGCAGCTTAGCTAGCTCCTACAATGAGCAGTTCTTC	CASSLASSYNEQFF
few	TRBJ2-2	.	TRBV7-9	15	TGTGCCAGCAGTTATCCGGGGGGCGACACCGGGGAGCTGTTTTTT	CASSYPGGDTGELFF
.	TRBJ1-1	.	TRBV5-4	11	TGTGCCAGCGGCAGGGGAACTGAAGCTTTCTTT	CASGRGTEAFF
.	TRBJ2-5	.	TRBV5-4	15	TGTGCCAGCAGTCCCGGACTTCACCCCCAAGAGACCCAGTACTTC	CASSPGLHPQETQYF
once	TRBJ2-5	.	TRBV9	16	TGTGCCAGCAGCGTAGCAGGGGCCGCCCTCGGAGAGACCCAGTACTTC	CASSVAGAALGETQYF
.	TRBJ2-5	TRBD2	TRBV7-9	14	TGTGCCAGCAGATTTAGCGGGAGTTCAGAGACCCAGTACTTC	CASRFSGSSETQYF
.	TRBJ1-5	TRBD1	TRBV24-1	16	TGTGCCACCAGTGATACACGGACAGGGTTCAATCAGCCCCAGCATTTT	CATSDTRTGFNQPQHF
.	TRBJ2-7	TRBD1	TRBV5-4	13	TGTGCCAGCAAGGCAGGGGGCGGCTACGAGCAGTACTTC	CASKAGGGYEQYF
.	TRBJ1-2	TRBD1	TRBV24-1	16	TGTGCCACCAGTGATCCGGGACAGGGGGGTTCTAATGGCTACACCTTC	CATSDPGQGGSNGYTF
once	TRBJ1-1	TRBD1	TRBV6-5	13	TGTGCCAGCAGTCGTACCGGGACAGGTGAAGCTTTCTTT	CASSRTGTGEAFF
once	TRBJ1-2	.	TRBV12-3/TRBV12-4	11	TGTGCCAGCAGTACAGGGTACGGCTACACCTTC	CASSTGYGYTF
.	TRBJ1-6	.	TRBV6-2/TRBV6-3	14	TGTGCCAGCAGCCTGGGCAATAGCGGATCACCCCTCCACTTT	CASSLGNSGSPLHF
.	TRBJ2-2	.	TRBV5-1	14	TGCGCCAGCAGCTTAGGGACAAAAACCGGGGAGCTGTTTTTT	CASSLGTKTGELFF
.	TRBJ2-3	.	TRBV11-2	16	TGTGCCAGCAGCTTAGGTCAGGGGTTCGTCACAGATACGCAGTATTTT	CASSLGQGFVTDTQYF
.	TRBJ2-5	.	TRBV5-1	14	TGCGCCAGCAGCTCAGGGGCATACCAAGAGACCCAGTACTTC	CASSSGAYQETQYF
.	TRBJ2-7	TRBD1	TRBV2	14	TGTGCCAGCAGTCGACAGGGGGTGAGCTACGAGCAGTACTTC	CASSRQGVSYEQYF
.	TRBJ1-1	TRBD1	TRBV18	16	TGTGCCAGCTCACCACGCATAGCTGAAGGGACAGGGTGGGCTTTCTTT	CASSPRIAEGTGWAFF